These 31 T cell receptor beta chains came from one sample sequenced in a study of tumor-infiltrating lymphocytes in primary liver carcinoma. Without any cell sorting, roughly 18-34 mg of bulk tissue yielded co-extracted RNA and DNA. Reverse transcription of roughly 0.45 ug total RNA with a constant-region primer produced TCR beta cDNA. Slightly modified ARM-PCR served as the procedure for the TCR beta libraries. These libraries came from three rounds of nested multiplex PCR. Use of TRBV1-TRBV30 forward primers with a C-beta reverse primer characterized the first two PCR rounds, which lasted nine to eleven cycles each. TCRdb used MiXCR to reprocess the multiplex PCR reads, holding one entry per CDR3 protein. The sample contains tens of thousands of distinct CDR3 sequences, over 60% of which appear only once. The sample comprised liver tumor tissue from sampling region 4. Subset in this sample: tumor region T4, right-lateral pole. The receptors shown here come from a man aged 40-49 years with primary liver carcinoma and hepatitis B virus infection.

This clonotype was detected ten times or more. The CDR3 nucleotides are TGTGCCAGCAGTCTCCAGGTCCCCGGAGAGACCCAGTACTTC. This encodes CASSLQVPGETQYF. The chain carries TRBV12-3 or TRBV12-4 and TRBJ2-5; D is unresolved. Trimming left V 5 bases short and J 4 bases short, with 14 bases between. The CDR3 has 14 residues.

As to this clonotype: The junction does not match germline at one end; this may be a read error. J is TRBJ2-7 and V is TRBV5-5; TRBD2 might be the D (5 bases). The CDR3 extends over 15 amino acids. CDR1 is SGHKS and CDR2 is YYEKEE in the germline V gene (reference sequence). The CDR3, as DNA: TGTACCAGGAGCTTGGAAGCGGTCCAGCGTAGCGAGCAGTACTTC. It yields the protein CTRSLEAVQRSEQYF.

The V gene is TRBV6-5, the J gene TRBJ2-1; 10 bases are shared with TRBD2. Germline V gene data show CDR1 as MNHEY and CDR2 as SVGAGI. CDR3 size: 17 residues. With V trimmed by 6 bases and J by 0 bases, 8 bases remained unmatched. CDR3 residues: CASSWSGTSVSYNEQFF. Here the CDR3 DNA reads TGTGCCAGCAGCTGGTCCGGGACTAGCGTCTCCTACAATGAGCAGTTCTTC.

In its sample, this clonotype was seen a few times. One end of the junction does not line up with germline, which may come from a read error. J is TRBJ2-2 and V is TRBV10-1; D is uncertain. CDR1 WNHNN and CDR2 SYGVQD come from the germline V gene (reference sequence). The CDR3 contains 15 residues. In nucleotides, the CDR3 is TGCGCCAGCAGTGAGTCATCGCAGTACACCGAGGAGTTGTTTTTT. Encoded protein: CASSESSQYTEELFF.

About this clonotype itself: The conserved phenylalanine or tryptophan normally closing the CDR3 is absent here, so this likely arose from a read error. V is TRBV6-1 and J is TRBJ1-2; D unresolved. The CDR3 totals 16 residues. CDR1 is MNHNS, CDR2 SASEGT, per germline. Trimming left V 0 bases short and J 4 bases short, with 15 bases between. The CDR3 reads CASSEALWGVVYGYTL. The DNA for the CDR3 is TGTGCCAGCAGTGAAGCGCTCTGGGGAGTAGTCTATGGCTACACCCTC.

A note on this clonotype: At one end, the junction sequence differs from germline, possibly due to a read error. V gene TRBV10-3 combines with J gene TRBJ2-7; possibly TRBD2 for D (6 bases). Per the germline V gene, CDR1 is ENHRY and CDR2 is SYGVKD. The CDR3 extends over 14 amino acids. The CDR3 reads CAISGRGKEDEQYF. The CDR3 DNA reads TGTGCCATCAGTGGGCGGGGAAAAGAGGACGAGCAATACTTC.

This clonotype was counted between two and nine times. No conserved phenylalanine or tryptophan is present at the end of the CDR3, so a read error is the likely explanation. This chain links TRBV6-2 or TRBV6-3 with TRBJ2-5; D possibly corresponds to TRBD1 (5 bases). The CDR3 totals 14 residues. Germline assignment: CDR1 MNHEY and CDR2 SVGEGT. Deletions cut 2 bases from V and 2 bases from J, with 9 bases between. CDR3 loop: CASSYTSGQETQYL. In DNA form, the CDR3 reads TGTGCCAGCAGTTACACCTCAGGGCAAGAGACCCAGTACCTC.

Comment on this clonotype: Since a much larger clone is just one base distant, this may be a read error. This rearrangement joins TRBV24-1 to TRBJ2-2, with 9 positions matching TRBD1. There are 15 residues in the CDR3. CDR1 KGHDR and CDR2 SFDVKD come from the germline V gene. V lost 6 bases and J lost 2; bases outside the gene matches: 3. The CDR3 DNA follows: TGTGCCACCAGTATAACAGGGGGCAACACCGGGGAGCTGTTTTTT. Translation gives CATSITGGNTGELFF.

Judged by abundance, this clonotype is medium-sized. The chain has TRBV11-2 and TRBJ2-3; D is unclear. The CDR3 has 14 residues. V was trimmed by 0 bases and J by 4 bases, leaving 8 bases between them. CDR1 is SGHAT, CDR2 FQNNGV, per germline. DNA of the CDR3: TGTGCCAGCAGCTTAGATCGCCCCCCAGATACGCAGTATTTT. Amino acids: CASSLDRPPDTQYF.

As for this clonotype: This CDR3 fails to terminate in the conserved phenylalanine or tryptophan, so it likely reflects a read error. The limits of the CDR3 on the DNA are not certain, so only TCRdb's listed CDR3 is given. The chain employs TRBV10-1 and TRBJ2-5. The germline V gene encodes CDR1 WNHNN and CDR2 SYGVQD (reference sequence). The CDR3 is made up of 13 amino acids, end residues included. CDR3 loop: CASSEEGQETQHL.

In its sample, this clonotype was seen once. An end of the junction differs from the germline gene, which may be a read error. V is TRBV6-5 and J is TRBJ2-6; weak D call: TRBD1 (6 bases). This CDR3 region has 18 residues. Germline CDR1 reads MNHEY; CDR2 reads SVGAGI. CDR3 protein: CASSLWTAMKVGANALTF. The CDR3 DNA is TGTGCCAGCAGTCTTTGGACAGCGATGAAAGTTGGGGCCAACGCCCTGACTTTC.

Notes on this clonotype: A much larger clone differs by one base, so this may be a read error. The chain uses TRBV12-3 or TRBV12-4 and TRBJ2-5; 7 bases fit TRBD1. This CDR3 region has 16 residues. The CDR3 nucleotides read TGTGTCAGCAGCCTCTCCCTGGGACAGACCCAAGAGACCCGGTACTTC. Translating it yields CVSSLSLGQTQETRYF.

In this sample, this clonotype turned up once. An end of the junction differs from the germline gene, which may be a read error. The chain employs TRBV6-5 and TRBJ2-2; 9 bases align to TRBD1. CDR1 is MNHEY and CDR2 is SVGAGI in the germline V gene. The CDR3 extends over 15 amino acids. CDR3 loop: CTSSRDRDDAGELFF. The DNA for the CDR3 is TGTACCAGCAGTCGGGACAGGGACGACGCCGGGGAGCTGTTTTTT.

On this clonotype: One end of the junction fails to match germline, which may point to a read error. In DNA, the CDR3 is TGTGCCGGCAGACAGAGGGGTGGAAACACCATATATTTT. Translation: CAGRQRGGNTIYF. This chain connects TRBV6-5 to TRBJ1-3; perhaps TRBD1 as D (5 bases). The CDR3 totals 13 residues. CDR1 is MNHEY and CDR2 is SVGAGI in the germline V gene.

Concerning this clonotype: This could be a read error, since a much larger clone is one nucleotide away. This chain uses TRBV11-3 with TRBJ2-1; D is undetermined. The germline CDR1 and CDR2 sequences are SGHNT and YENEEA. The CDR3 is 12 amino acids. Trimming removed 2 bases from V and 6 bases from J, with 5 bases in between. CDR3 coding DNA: TGTGCCAGCAGCTTAAATACCAATGAGCAGTTCTTC. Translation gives CASSLNTNEQFF.

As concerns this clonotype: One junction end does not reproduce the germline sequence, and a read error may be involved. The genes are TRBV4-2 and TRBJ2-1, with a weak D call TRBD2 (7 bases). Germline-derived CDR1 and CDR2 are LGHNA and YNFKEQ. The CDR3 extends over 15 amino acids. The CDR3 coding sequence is TGCGCCAGCAGCCAAGACTTAGGGGGGGGCGGTGGGCAGTTCTTC. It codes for CASSQDLGGGGGQFF.

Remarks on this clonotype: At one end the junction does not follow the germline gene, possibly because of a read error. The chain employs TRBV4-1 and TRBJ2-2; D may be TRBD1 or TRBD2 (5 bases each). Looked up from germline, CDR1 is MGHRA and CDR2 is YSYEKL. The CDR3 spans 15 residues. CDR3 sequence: CASSPDMGNAGEQFF. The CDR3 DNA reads TGCGCCAGCAGCCCGGACATGGGGAATGCCGGGGAGCAGTTTTTT.

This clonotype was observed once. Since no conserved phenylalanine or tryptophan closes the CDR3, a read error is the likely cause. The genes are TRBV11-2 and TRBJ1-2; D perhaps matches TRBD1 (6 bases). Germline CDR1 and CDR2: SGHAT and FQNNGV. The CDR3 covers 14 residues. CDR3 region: CASRERDTTHGYTS. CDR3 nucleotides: TGTGCCAGCAGAGAGAGGGACACCACCCATGGTTACACCTCC.

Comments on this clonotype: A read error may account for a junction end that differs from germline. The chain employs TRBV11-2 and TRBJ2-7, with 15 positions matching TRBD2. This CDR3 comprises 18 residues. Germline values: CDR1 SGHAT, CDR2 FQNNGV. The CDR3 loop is CASSVSVGLAGGGYEQYF. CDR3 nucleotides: TGTGCCAGCAGCGTATCCGTTGGACTAGCGGGAGGGGGATACGAGCAATACTTC.

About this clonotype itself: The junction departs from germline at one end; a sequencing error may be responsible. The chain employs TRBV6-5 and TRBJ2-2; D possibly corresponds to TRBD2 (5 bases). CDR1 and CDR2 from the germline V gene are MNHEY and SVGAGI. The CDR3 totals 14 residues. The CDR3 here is CASSYWASTWELSF. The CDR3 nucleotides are TGTGCCAGCAGTTACTGGGCATCCACCTGGGAGCTGTCTTTT.

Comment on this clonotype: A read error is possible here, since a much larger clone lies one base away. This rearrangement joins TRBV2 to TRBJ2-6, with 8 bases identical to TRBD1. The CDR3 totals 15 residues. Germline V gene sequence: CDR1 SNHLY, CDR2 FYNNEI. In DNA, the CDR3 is TGTGCCAGCAGCGGACAGGGATATGGGACCAACGTCCTGACTTTC. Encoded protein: CASSGQGYGTNVLTF.

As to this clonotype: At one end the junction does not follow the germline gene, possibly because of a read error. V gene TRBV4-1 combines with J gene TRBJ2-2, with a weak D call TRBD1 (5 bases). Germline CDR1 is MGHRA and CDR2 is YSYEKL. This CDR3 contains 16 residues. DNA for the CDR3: TGCGCCAACAGCCAAGAGTTGACAGCGCGCACCGGGGAGCTGTTTTTT. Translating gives CANSQELTARTGELFF.

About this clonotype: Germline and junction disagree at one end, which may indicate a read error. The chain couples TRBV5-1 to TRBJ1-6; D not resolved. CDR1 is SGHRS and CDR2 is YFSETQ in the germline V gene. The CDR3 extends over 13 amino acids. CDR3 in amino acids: CPSSSAPEVPLHF. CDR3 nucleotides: TGCCCCAGCAGCTCGGCCCCAGAGGTACCCCTCCACTTT.

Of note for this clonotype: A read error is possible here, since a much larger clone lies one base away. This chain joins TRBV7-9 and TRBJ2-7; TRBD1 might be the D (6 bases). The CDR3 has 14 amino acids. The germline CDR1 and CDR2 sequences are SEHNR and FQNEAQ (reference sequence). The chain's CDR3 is CANSFRGALYEQYF. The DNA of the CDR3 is TGTGCCAACAGCTTCAGGGGAGCACTCTACGAGCAGTACTTC.

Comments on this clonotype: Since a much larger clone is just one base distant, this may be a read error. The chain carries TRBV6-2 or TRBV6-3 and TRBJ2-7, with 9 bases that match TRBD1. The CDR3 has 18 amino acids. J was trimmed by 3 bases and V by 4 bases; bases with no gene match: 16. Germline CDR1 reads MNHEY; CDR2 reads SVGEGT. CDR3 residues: CASSSDRGMLTGDYEQYF. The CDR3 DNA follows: TGTGCCAGCAGTTCAGACAGGGGGATGCTAACGGGAGACTACGAGCAGTACTTC.

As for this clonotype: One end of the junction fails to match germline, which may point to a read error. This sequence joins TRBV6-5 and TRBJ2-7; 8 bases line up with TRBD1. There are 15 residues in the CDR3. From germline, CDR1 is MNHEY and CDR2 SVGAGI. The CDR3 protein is CDSRPARDRYYEQYF. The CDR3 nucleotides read TGTGACAGCAGGCCCGCACGGGACAGGTACTACGAGCAGTACTTC.

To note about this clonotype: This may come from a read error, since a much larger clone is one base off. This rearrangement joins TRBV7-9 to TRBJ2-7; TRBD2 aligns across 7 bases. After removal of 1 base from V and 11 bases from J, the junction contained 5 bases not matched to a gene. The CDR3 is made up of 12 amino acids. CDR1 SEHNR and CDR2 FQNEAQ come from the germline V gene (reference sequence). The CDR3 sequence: CASSLGGGPEYF. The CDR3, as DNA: TGTGCCAGCAGCTTAGGCGGGGGTCCCGAGTACTTC. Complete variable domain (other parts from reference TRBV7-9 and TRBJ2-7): DTGVSQNPRHKITKRGQNVTFRCDPISEHNRLYWYRQTLGQGPEFLTYFQNEAQLEKSRLLSDRFSAERPKGSFSTLEIQRTEQGDSAMYLCASSLGGGPEYFGPGTRLTVT.

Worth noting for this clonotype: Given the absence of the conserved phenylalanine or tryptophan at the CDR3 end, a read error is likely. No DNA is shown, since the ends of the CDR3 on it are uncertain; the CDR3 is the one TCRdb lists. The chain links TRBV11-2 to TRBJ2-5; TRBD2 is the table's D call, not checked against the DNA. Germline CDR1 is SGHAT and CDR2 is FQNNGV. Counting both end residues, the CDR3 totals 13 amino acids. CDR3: CASSLGVRETRYL.

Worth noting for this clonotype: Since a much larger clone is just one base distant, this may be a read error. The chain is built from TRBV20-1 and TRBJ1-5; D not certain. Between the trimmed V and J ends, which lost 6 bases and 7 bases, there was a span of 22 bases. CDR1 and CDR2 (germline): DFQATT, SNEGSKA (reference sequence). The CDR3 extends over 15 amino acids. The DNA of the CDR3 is TGCAGTGCGGTGATAGGGATAAACGCCAACCAGCCCCAGCATTTT. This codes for CSAVIGINANQPQHF.

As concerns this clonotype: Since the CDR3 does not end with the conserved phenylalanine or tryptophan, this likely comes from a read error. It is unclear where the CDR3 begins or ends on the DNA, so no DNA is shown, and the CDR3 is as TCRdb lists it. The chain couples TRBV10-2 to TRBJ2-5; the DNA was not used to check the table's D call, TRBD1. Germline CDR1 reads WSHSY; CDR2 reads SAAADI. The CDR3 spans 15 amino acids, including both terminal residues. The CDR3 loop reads CASSESDRGGETQYL.

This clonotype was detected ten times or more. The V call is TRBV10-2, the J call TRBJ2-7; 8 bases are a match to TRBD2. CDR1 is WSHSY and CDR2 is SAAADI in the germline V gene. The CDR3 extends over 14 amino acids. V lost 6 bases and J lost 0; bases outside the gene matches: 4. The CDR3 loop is CASRPSGFSYEQYF. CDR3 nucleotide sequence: TGCGCCAGCAGGCCTAGCGGGTTCTCCTACGAGCAGTACTTC.